Below, 20 T cell receptor beta chains from the same sample are listed, as sequenced in a study of T cell repertoires in cytomegalovirus infection (dated by TCRdb to the late 2010s). The instrument given in TCRdb is Illumina HiSeq 1500. TCRdb reanalyzed the raw reads on its own, using fastp at Q25 for trimming and MiXCR for clone calling, and kept in-frame beta chains. Each entry is one CDR3 protein sequence, shown with its most common DNA and genes. The sample data list approximately 150,000 distinct CDR3 sequences, and roughly 18% of these were observed just once. The ten most abundant clones make up roughly 20% of the sample. Sequencing was done on a sample of CD8+ T cells from PBMCs. These receptors originate from a human donor in good health (CMV status not recorded). Some clones in this sample may be carry-over from other donors' samples.

In its sample, this clonotype was seen many times. This sequence joins TRBV7-8 and TRBJ2-1; D is ambiguous. V dropped 3 bases and J dropped 6 bases, with 6 bases sitting between them. This CDR3 comprises 12 residues. CDR1 is SGHVS, CDR2 FQNEAQ, per germline. The CDR3 loop reads CASSFSPNEQFF. The CDR3, as DNA: TGTGCCAGCAGCTTTAGCCCCAATGAGCAGTTCTTC. Full variable domain (missing parts from reference TRBV7-8 and TRBJ2-1): GAGVSQSPRYKVAKRGQDVALRCDPISGHVSLFWYQQALGQGPEFLTYFQNEAQLDKSGLPSDRFFAERPEGSVSTLKIQRTQQEDSAVYLCASSFSPNEQFFGPGTRLTVL.

In its sample, this clonotype was seen a few times. V usage is TRBV7-2 and J usage is TRBJ2-1; unclear D gene. This CDR3 is built from 15 residues. Germline V gene data show CDR1 as SGHTA and CDR2 as FQGNSA. Between the trimmed V and J ends, which lost 1 base and 2 bases, there was a span of 9 bases. CDR3: CASSLEWVAYNEQFF. For the CDR3, the DNA is TGTGCCAGCAGCTTAGAGTGGGTCGCCTACAATGAGCAGTTCTTC.

This chain links TRBV7-2 with TRBJ2-6; maybe TRBD1 (5 bases). V was pared by 3 bases and J by 0 bases, with 9 bases between. In germline, CDR1 is SGHTA, CDR2 FQGNSA. This CDR3 has 16 residues. Here the CDR3 reads CASSFGDSSGANVLTF. The CDR3 region has the DNA TGTGCCAGCAGCTTCGGAGACAGCTCTGGGGCCAACGTCCTGACTTTC.

The chain links TRBV6-6 to TRBJ1-1; the match to TRBD1 covers 9 bases. Trimming at V came to 6 bases and at J to 4 bases, leaving 9 bases not matched to a gene. The germline gives CDR1 MNHNY, CDR2 SVGAGI (reference sequence). This CDR3 contains 15 residues. The CDR3 sequence is CASSATGGWGTEAFF. CDR3 bases: TGTGCCAGCAGCGCAACAGGGGGCTGGGGCACTGAAGCTTTCTTT.

The genes are TRBV2 and TRBJ2-2, with D unresolved. This CDR3 has 14 amino acids. V lost 7 bases to trimming and J lost 1 base, with 10 bases between them. Germline CDR1 and CDR2: SNHLY and FYNNEI. In DNA, the CDR3 is TGTGCCAGCAACGAACCGTGGAACACCGGGGAGCTGTTTTTT. Its translation: CASNEPWNTGELFF.

As regards this clonotype: A read error may account for a junction end that differs from germline. The chain is built from TRBV5-6 and TRBJ1-5; D ambiguous. The V gene's germline CDR1 is SGHDT and CDR2 YYEEEE. The CDR3 loop spans 11 amino acids. Here the CDR3 reads CKWELIQPQHF. CDR3 nucleotides: TGCAAATGGGAGCTGATTCAGCCCCAGCATTTT.

The chain couples TRBV7-6 to TRBJ2-2, with 8 bases matching TRBD1. Germline V gene lookup returns CDR1 SGHVS and CDR2 FNYEAQ. CDR3 length equals 18 residues. After removal of 4 bases from V and 2 bases from J, the junction contained 12 bases not matched to a gene. The chain's CDR3 is CASSSWSDRGGNTGELFF. The CDR3 nucleotides are TGTGCCAGCAGCTCCTGGTCCGACAGGGGTGGAAACACCGGGGAGCTGTTTTTT.

This clonotype was seen more than once but under ten times. This chain connects TRBV11-2 to TRBJ1-1; TRBD1 is a possible D gene (5 bases). V lost 5 bases to trimming and J lost 5 bases, with 18 bases between them. Looked up from germline, CDR1 is SGHAT and CDR2 is FQNNGV. The CDR3 loop spans 15 amino acids. This CDR3 is CASSLSAGRRTEAFF. The CDR3 DNA sequence: TGTGCCAGCAGCCTATCCGCGGGGCGGCGGACTGAAGCTTTCTTT.

There are a few counts of this clonotype. The chain's CDR3 is CSVRDRGKQYF. The CDR3 region has the DNA TGCAGCGTCCGGGACAGGGGTAAGCAGTACTTC. The chain uses TRBV29-1 and TRBJ2-7; 10 positions agree with TRBD1. V lost 6 bases to trimming and J lost 8 bases; unmatched junction nucleotides: 4. The CDR3 consists of 11 residues. Germline CDR1 and CDR2: SQVTM and ANQGSEA.

This clonotype was seen more than once but under ten times. V usage is TRBV2 and J usage is TRBJ2-7, with D possibly TRBD2 on 5 matching bases. Germline V gene sequence: CDR1 SNHLY, CDR2 FYNNEI. The V end lost 6 bases, the J end lost 11 bases, and 14 bases lay between the germline ends. The CDR3 length is 11 residues. DNA for the CDR3: TGTGCCAGCAGAACTAACCGGGGAGAGTACTTC. The encoded protein is CASRTNRGEYF.

This clonotype was seen ten or more times. The chain has TRBV7-9 and TRBJ2-7; 10 bases fit TRBD1. Germline V gene data show CDR1 as SEHNR and CDR2 as FQNEAQ (reference sequence). V was pared by 6 bases and J by 6 bases, with 11 bases of the junction left unmatched. This CDR3 region has 15 residues. The CDR3 is CASSFKGQGLAEQYF. For the CDR3, the DNA is TGTGCCAGCAGTTTTAAGGGACAGGGGCTAGCCGAGCAGTACTTC.

The V and J genes are TRBV7-9 and TRBJ2-7, with D perhaps matching TRBD2 (6 bases). The length of the CDR3 is 15 residues. Trimming took 6 bases from V and 3 from J, leaving 18 bases between them. Germline V lookup: CDR1 SEHNR, CDR2 FQNEAQ (reference sequence). DNA for the CDR3: TGTGCCAGCAGGACCTTGATGGGAGCGGGCTACGAGCAGTACTTC. Its protein is CASRTLMGAGYEQYF. The variable domain in full, completed from reference TRBV7-9 and TRBJ2-7, reads DTGVSQNPRHKITKRGQNVTFRCDPISEHNRLYWYRQTLGQGPEFLTYFQNEAQLEKSRLLSDRFSAERPKGSFSTLEIQRTEQGDSAMYLCASRTLMGAGYEQYFGPGTRLTVT.

This chain uses TRBV20-1 with TRBJ1-3, with no clear D. Per the germline V gene, CDR1 is DFQATT and CDR2 is SNEGSKA (reference sequence). Deletions cut 1 base from V and 2 bases from J, with 6 bases between. The CDR3 loop spans 13 amino acids. CDR3 region: CSARALAGNTIYF. CDR3 nucleotide sequence: TGCAGTGCTAGAGCCTTAGCTGGAAACACCATATATTTT.

The chain recombines TRBV20-1 with TRBJ2-5, with 8 bases that match TRBD2. V shed 3 bases and J 5 bases; nucleotides not matched to a gene: 2. CDR1 and CDR2 from the germline V gene are DFQATT and SNEGSKA (reference sequence). The CDR3 is made up of 12 amino acids. CDR3 DNA: TGCAGTGCTAGGGGACTAGTTGAGACCCAGTACTTC. Amino acids: CSARGLVETQYF.

This clonotype was seen a handful of times. The J gene is TRBJ2-7, the V gene TRBV7-8; 7 bases are a match to TRBD2. Germline assignment: CDR1 SGHVS and CDR2 FQNEAQ. This CDR3 comprises 14 residues. The V gene end was trimmed by 4 bases and the J gene end by 6 bases; junction bases not matched to a gene: 9. The CDR3 sequence is CASSSRGGPSEQYF. The CDR3 DNA sequence: TGTGCCAGCAGCTCCCGGGGAGGGCCTAGCGAGCAGTACTTC.

This sequence joins TRBV11-2 and TRBJ2-1, with 9 positions matching TRBD2. The V gene end was trimmed by 7 bases and the J gene end by 6 bases; junction bases not matched to a gene: 10. The CDR3 covers 15 residues. Germline CDR1 and CDR2: SGHAT and FQNNGV. The CDR3 DNA is TGTGCCAGCAACTCCAGACTAGCGGAGAGCAATGAGCAGTTCTTC. Its protein product is CASNSRLAESNEQFF.

This clonotype was detected only a few times. The rearrangement uses TRBV19 and TRBJ1-1; D is ambiguous. This CDR3 comprises 11 residues. V was trimmed by 8 bases and J by 1 base, leaving 5 bases between them. The germline CDR1 and CDR2 sequences are LNHDA and SQIVND (reference sequence). CDR3 in amino acids: CASLENTEAFF. The CDR3 DNA reads TGTGCCAGTTTGGAGAACACTGAAGCTTTCTTT.

V and J are TRBV14 and TRBJ1-6; D may be TRBD1 (6 bases). This CDR3 region has 15 residues. CDR1 is SGHDN and CDR2 is FVKESK in the germline V gene. V was cut by 5 bases and J by 8 bases, with 16 bases left in between. This chain's CDR3 is CASSSSSGAYSPLHF. Written as DNA, the CDR3 is TGTGCCAGCAGCTCAAGTTCAGGGGCATATTCACCCCTCCACTTT.

J is TRBJ2-1 and V is TRBV11-2; 12 nucleotides match TRBD2. The V and J ends lost 5 bases and 0 bases, in that order; junction bases with no gene match: 8. The germline gives CDR1 SGHAT, CDR2 FQNNGV. There are 18 residues in the CDR3. CDR3 protein: CASSHQGLAGSSYNEQFF. In nucleotides, the CDR3 is TGTGCCAGCAGCCACCAAGGACTAGCGGGGTCCTCCTACAATGAGCAGTTCTTC. Supplemented by reference TRBV11-2 and TRBJ2-1, the full variable domain reads EAGVAQSPRYKIIEKRQSVAFWCNPISGHATLYWYQQILGQGPKLLIQFQNNGVVDDSQLPKDRFSAERLKGVDSTLKIQPAKLEDSAVYLCASSHQGLAGSSYNEQFFGPGTRLTVL.

This clonotype was recorded at least ten times. This chain's CDR3 is CASSLGDRGTPSEQFF. Written as DNA, the CDR3 is TGTGCCAGCAGCTTAGGGGACAGGGGAACCCCCAGTGAGCAGTTCTTC. The V call is TRBV7-2, the J call TRBJ2-1; TRBD1 matches 10 bases. CDR3 length: 16 amino acids. Looked up from germline, CDR1 is SGHTA and CDR2 is FQGNSA. V trimming: 1 base; J trimming: 9 bases; junction bases outside the gene matches: 9.